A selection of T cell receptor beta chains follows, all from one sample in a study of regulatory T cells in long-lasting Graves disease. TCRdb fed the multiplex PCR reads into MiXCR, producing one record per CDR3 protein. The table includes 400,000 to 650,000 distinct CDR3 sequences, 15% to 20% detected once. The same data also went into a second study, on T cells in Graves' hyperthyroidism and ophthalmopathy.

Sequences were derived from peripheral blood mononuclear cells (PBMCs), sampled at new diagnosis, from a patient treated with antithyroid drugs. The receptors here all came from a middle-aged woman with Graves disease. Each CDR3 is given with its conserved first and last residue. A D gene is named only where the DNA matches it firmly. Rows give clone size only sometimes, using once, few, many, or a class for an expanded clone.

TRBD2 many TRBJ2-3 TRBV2 TGTGCCAGCAGTGAACGGCCCGGGGGGATCGGAGATACGCAGTATTTT CASSERPGGIGDTQYF
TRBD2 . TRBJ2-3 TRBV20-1 TGCAGTGCTAGTGGGAGCGGGGGGGCGGCAGATACGCAGTATTTT CSASGSGGAADTQYF
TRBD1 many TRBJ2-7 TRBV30 TGTGCCTGGAAGGACAGGGGGAGCTACGAGCAGTACTTC CAWKDRGSYEQYF
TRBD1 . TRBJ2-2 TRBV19 TGTGCCAGTAGTATTTCCAGGGGGACAGGGGAGCTGTTTTTT CASSISRGTGELFF
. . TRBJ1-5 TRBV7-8 TGTGCCAGCAGCCCAAGGGACATCCTGGGGCAGCCCCAGCATTTT CASSPRDILGQPQHF
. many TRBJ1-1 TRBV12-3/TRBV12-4 TGTGCCAGCAGCTTAGGAGGGGCTGAAGCTTTCTTT CASSLGGAEAFF
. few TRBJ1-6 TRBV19 TGTGCCAGTAGTGGACAGAGTAATTCACCCCTCCACTTT CASSGQSNSPLHF
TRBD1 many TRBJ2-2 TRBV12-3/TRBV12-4 TGTGCCAGCAGTGCAACAGGGGGAAGGGAGAGGGAGCTGTTTTTT CASSATGGRERELFF
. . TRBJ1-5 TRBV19 TGTACCAGTAGCCGGGCGGGGGAAAGTAATCAGCCCCAGCATTTT CTSSRAGESNQPQHF
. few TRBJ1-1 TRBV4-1 TGCGCCAGCAGCCAAGATCACAGGAACACTGAAGCTTTCTTT CASSQDHRNTEAFF
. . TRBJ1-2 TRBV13 TGTGCCAGCAGCTCCCACGGGTGCTGTCTCTATGGCTACACCTTC CASSSHGCCLYGYTF
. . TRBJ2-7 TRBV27 TGTGCCAGCAGTTTCCACGGTTCCGAGCAGTACTTC CASSFHGSEQYF
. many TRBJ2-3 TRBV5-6 TGTGCCAGCAGCCCCGGAACGCAGGATACGCAGTATTTT CASSPGTQDTQYF
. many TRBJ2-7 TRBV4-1 TGCGCCAGCAGCCCGGGACTGGGCTACGAGCAGTACTTC CASSPGLGYEQYF
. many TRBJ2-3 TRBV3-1 TGTGCCAGCAGCCCCCAGGTCGGGACATCCGGGATAGATACGCAGTATTTT CASSPQVGTSGIDTQYF
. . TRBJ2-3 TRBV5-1 TGCGCCAGCACTGGGGGGGCCGTCACAGATACGCAGTATTTT CASTGGAVTDTQYF
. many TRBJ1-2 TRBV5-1 TGCGCCAGCAGCTTGGGGTCAGGCGGGAACTATGGCTACACCTTC CASSLGSGGNYGYTF
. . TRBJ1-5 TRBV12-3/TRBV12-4 TGTGCCAGCAGACCGGGACTTACAAATCAGCCCCAGCATTTT CASRPGLTNQPQHF
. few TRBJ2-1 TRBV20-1 TGCAGTGCTAGAGAACCCGGCAGGGAGCCGCAGTTCTTC CSAREPGREPQFF
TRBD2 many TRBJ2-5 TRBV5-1 TGCGCCAGCAGCACGAGGACTAGCGGCTATCAAGAGACCCAGTACTTC CASSTRTSGYQETQYF
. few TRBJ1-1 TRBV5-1 TGCGCCAGCAGCTTGGATAGGGCGCTGGGGGGTTTGAACACTGAAGCTTTCTTT CASSLDRALGGLNTEAFF